This T cell receptor beta chain was sequenced in a study of T cell responses to AZD1222 COVID-19 vaccine. Overall study results and limits: Spike-specific TCRs gained breadth and depth after people received two AZD1222 doses. Unmutated regions of variants are reportedly targeted by nearly half of spike-specific TCRs. There were vaccine-associated CD4 TCRs across spike, dominant at 160-218 and 743-854.

Comment on this clone: Its antigen remains unidentified.

The repertoire was sequenced with immunoSEQ multiplex PCR; TCRdb's copy has only in-frame clones and lacks some. Among some 160,000 clones listed, about nine tenths were seen once. CDR1 is SEHNR and CDR2 is FQNEAQ in the germline V gene (reference sequence). The V end was cut by 4 bases, the J end by 8 bases, with 18 bases between. This CDR3 contains 14 residues. The specimen comprised peripheral blood, sampled on day 0 of AZD1222 vaccination. The receptor comes from an adult in good health. The chain employs TRBV7-9 and TRBJ2-7, with D possibly being TRBD1 or TRBD2 (5 bases each). The CDR3 bases are TGTGCCAGCAGCTCGGTCGCCGGGACCTCCAAGCAGTACTTC. This codes for CASSSVAGTSKQYF.